This is a list of T cell receptor beta chains from one sample in a study of monozygotic twins with inflammatory bowel disease. TCRdb re-called the 5' RACE reads, yielding one record per CDR3 amino acid sequence without DNA. Recorded for this sample: about 450,000 distinct CDR3 sequences. Sequenced sample: blood. The receptors were sampled from a human donor with ulcerative colitis or Crohn's disease, or a healthy co-twin of an affected twin (not recorded which). Each CDR3 is given with its conserved first and last residue. Fields, in order: V gene, J gene, CDR3 protein.

V: TRBV9
J: TRBJ1-2
CDR3: CASSVGQGANYGYTF

V: TRBV7-2
J: TRBJ2-1
CDR3: CASSRARDNEQFF

V: TRBV7-8
J: TRBJ2-1
CDR3: CASSLEQFRNEQFF

V: TRBV5-4
J: TRBJ2-5
CDR3: CASSLWSGEETQYF

V: TRBV12-3/TRBV12-4
J: TRBJ2-2
CDR3: CASSSIGTSGMPKTGELFF

V: TRBV24-1
J: TRBJ2-6
CDR3: CATSGYRAGQAVLGANVLTF

V: TRBV5-1
J: TRBJ2-1
CDR3: CASSLGGQGGFF

V: TRBV20-1
J: TRBJ1-1
CDR3: CSASEQQMNTEAFF

V: TRBV30
J: TRBJ1-2
CDR3: CAWSLRGAALYGYTF

V: TRBV20-1
J: TRBJ2-1
CDR3: CSAPTSGRSVNEQFF

V: TRBV5-1
J: TRBJ2-5
CDR3: CASSLGTGALKEYF

V: TRBV7-2
J: TRBJ2-1
CDR3: CASSLAPGLAGGMNEQFF

V: TRBV5-1
J: TRBJ2-5
CDR3: CASSFDRGITETQYF

V: TRBV5-6
J: TRBJ2-1
CDR3: CASSLGPGSNEQFF

V: TRBV20-1
J: TRBJ2-5
CDR3: CSAPHGQGETQYF

V: TRBV5-5
J: TRBJ1-2
CDR3: CASSLGSVEDRGLGYTF

V: TRBV4-2
J: TRBJ2-5
CDR3: CASSRNEMETQYF

V: TRBV12-3/TRBV12-4
J: TRBJ1-5
CDR3: CASSLGQWQPQHF

V: TRBV29-1
J: TRBJ2-2
CDR3: CSVQSGVGTGELFF

V: TRBV6-1
J: TRBJ2-7
CDR3: CASSTGLAGFYEQYF

V: TRBV6-1
J: TRBJ2-1
CDR3: CASSARGGEQFF

V: TRBV7-6
J: TRBJ1-2
CDR3: CASRGHSRGYTF

V: TRBV27
J: TRBJ2-3
CDR3: CASSFDPGHSSQYF

V: TRBV12-3/TRBV12-4
J: TRBJ2-3
CDR3: CASSLGVPPTDTQYF

V: TRBV11-2
J: TRBJ2-7
CDR3: CASSPRTSGSSYEQYF

V: TRBV19
J: TRBJ2-1
CDR3: CASSKGTSGSAYNEQFF

V: TRBV20-1
J: TRBJ2-4
CDR3: CSALGLAGGFTNIQYF

V: TRBV12-3/TRBV12-4
J: TRBJ1-4
CDR3: CASTNLQTTNEKLFF

V: TRBV20-1
J: TRBJ2-1
CDR3: CSATTGQDNNEQFF

V: TRBV6-1
J: TRBJ1-1
CDR3: CASRFYRVWATEAFF

V: TRBV3-1
J: TRBJ2-7
CDR3: CASSQGRSGTYEQYF

V: TRBV5-1
J: TRBJ1-1
CDR3: CASSFVSGQPNTEAFF

V: TRBV12-5
J: TRBJ2-7
CDR3: CASGLGGRFDEQYF

V: TRBV6-6
J: TRBJ1-1
CDR3: CASRQGLMNTEAFF

V: TRBV7-3
J: TRBJ2-1
CDR3: CASRGTSNEQFF

V: TRBV27
J: TRBJ1-1
CDR3: CASKIGTEAFF

V: TRBV7-7
J: TRBJ1-6
CDR3: CAIGQGPNSPLHF

V: TRBV7-9
J: TRBJ1-1
CDR3: CASSLTGAQNTEAFF

V: TRBV19
J: TRBJ1-2
CDR3: CASNELGGSNGYTF